These T cell receptor beta chains were read from a single sample in a study of cytomegalovirus exposure and HLA in healthy donors. Clones were read by immunoSEQ multiplex PCR, and TCRdb kept only the in-frame ones, dropping some. The sample carries 150,000 to 200,000 clones, approximately 80% recorded once. Sequenced: PBMCs. The receptors here all came from a woman aged 30 to 39 in good health and CMV-seronegative. The CDR3 runs from the conserved cysteine through the conserved F or W. The D gene is left open where the match is weak. The size field is filled for only some rows; it gives once, few, many or a size class.

size: -
D: -
J: TRBJ1-5
V: TRBV15
CDR3: CATSSEWTDSNQPQHF
DNA: TGTGCCACCAGCAGTGAATGGACAGATAGCAATCAGCCCCAGCATTTT

size: -
D: -
J: TRBJ2-2
V: TRBV9
CDR3: CASSDTNSAVSNTGELFF
DNA: TGTGCCAGCAGCGATACGAATTCGGCGGTCTCGAACACCGGGGAGCTGTTTTTT

size: -
D: TRBD1
J: TRBJ2-7
V: TRBV7-6
CDR3: CASSLEDRTYEQYF
DNA: TGTGCCAGCAGCTTAGAGGACAGGACATACGAGCAGTACTTC

size: -
D: -
J: TRBJ2-3
V: TRBV11-2
CDR3: CASSQLTGSTDTQYF
DNA: TGTGCCAGCAGCCAACTGACTGGGAGCACAGATACGCAGTATTTT

size: -
D: -
J: TRBJ2-5
V: TRBV5-1
CDR3: CASSFGQRQETQYF
DNA: TGCGCCAGCAGCTTCGGACAGCGTCAAGAGACCCAGTACTTC

size: once
D: TRBD1
J: TRBJ2-3
V: TRBV18
CDR3: CASSPQGVGSADTQYF
DNA: TGTGCCAGCTCACCCCAGGGGGTTGGGAGCGCAGATACGCAGTATTTT

size: -
D: TRBD2
J: TRBJ2-7
V: TRBV5-1
CDR3: CASSQGTSGYYEQYF
DNA: TGCGCCAGCAGCCAAGGGACTAGCGGGTACTACGAGCAGTACTTC

size: -
D: TRBD2
J: TRBJ2-7
V: TRBV29-1
CDR3: CSVEVRASGTYEQYF
DNA: TGCAGCGTTGAAGTGAGGGCTAGCGGGACCTACGAGCAGTACTTC

size: -
D: -
J: TRBJ1-3
V: TRBV10-1
CDR3: CASSGPGPGNTIYF
DNA: TGCGCCAGCAGTGGTCCAGGGCCTGGAAACACCATATATTTT

size: -
D: TRBD1
J: TRBJ1-2
V: TRBV28
CDR3: CASSLTLGQGVPGGYTF
DNA: TGTGCCAGCAGTTTAACCCTTGGGCAGGGGGTGCCGGGTGGCTACACCTTC

size: -
D: TRBD1
J: TRBJ1-5
V: TRBV28
CDR3: CASSFVRQGRSSQPQHF
DNA: TGTGCCAGCAGTTTCGTCCGACAGGGACGGAGCAGTCAGCCCCAGCATTTT

size: -
D: TRBD1
J: TRBJ1-2
V: TRBV19
CDR3: CATRDRNYGYTF
DNA: TGTGCCACTAGGGACAGGAACTATGGCTACACCTTC

size: -
D: TRBD2
J: TRBJ2-3
V: TRBV9
CDR3: CASTRSGGTTDTQYF
DNA: TGTGCCAGCACTCGTAGCGGGGGGACCACAGATACGCAGTATTTT

size: -
D: -
J: TRBJ1-5
V: TRBV19
CDR3: CASSTGESDQPQHF
DNA: TGTGCCAGTAGTACAGGGGAATCCGATCAGCCCCAGCATTTT

size: -
D: TRBD1
J: TRBJ1-2
V: TRBV7-2
CDR3: CASSSDRGLYGYTF
DNA: TGTGCCAGCAGCTCAGACAGGGGATTGTATGGCTACACCTTC

size: -
D: -
J: TRBJ2-3
V: TRBV2
CDR3: CASRRDFTDTQYF
DNA: TGTGCCAGCAGGAGGGACTTCACAGATACGCAGTATTTT

size: -
D: -
J: TRBJ2-1
V: TRBV4-3
CDR3: CASSQLPGTHLSYNEQFF
DNA: TGCGCCAGCAGCCAGCTCCCTGGGACACACCTTTCCTACAATGAGCAGTTCTTC